Listed below are T cell receptor beta chains from one sample, sequenced in a study of shared clonotypes between healthy human individuals. Clones were read by immunoSEQ multiplex PCR, and TCRdb kept only the in-frame ones, dropping some. Found here are hundreds of thousands of clones, approximately 74% of them singletons; the top ten hold approximately 1.7%. The sequencing sample was made of memory CD4+ T cells sorted from blood. These receptors were collected from a woman under 40 in good health. CDR3s include the opening cysteine and the closing phenylalanine or tryptophan. The order of the fields is clone size, J gene, V gene, D gene, CDR3 DNA, CDR3 protein. D genes are given only for firm matches. Some rows have no size entry. The others give once, few or many, or a class for an expanded clone.

clone size: NA; J gene: TRBJ1-2; V gene: TRBV29-1; D gene: TRBD1; CDR3 DNA: TGCAGCGTTGAAAAGGACAGGGTGGGGTATGGCTACACCTTC; CDR3 protein: CSVEKDRVGYGYTF
clone size: NA; J gene: TRBJ2-5; V gene: TRBV30; D gene: NA; CDR3 DNA: TGTGCCTGGAGTGTACGAGGGACAGAGACCCAGTACTTC; CDR3 protein: CAWSVRGTETQYF
clone size: NA; J gene: TRBJ2-7; V gene: TRBV11-2; D gene: TRBD2; CDR3 DNA: TGTGCCAGCAGCTCTAAGCGGGAGTTTGGGGACTACGAGCAGTACTTC; CDR3 protein: CASSSKREFGDYEQYF
clone size: NA; J gene: TRBJ1-5; V gene: TRBV28; D gene: NA; CDR3 DNA: TGTGCCAGCAGTTTCACGACAGATAGCAATCAGCCCCAGCATTTT; CDR3 protein: CASSFTTDSNQPQHF
clone size: NA; J gene: TRBJ2-2; V gene: TRBV7-9; D gene: TRBD2; CDR3 DNA: TGTGCCAGCAGCGCCCCGAGCGGGAAAGGGGAGCTGTTTTTT; CDR3 protein: CASSAPSGKGELFF
clone size: few; J gene: TRBJ1-5; V gene: TRBV7-8; D gene: NA; CDR3 DNA: TGTGCCAGCAGCTTAGTAGGCGGTCTCGGGAGCAATCAGCCCCAGCATTTT; CDR3 protein: CASSLVGGLGSNQPQHF
clone size: many; J gene: TRBJ1-5; V gene: TRBV19; D gene: TRBD1; CDR3 DNA: TGTGCCAGTAGTAGCTCGGACAGGGAGAATCAGCCCCAGCATTTT; CDR3 protein: CASSSSDRENQPQHF
clone size: NA; J gene: TRBJ2-5; V gene: TRBV6-5; D gene: TRBD2; CDR3 DNA: TGTGCCAGCAGTTACTCTAGCGGGAGAGCGGAGACCCAGTACTTC; CDR3 protein: CASSYSSGRAETQYF
clone size: NA; J gene: TRBJ1-2; V gene: TRBV11-2; D gene: NA; CDR3 DNA: TGTGCCAGCAGCTTAGATCCGGGGTCGGGCTACACCTTC; CDR3 protein: CASSLDPGSGYTF
clone size: NA; J gene: TRBJ1-2; V gene: TRBV5-1; D gene: TRBD1; CDR3 DNA: TGCGCCAGCAGTTCCGGGACAGGGGGCGAAGGGTATGGCTACACCTTC; CDR3 protein: CASSSGTGGEGYGYTF
clone size: NA; J gene: TRBJ1-1; V gene: TRBV28; D gene: NA; CDR3 DNA: TGTGCCAGCAGGACTGCTGCCGTGCGGAATGAAGCTTTCTTT; CDR3 protein: CASRTAAVRNEAFF
clone size: NA; J gene: TRBJ2-1; V gene: TRBV7-3; D gene: NA; CDR3 DNA: TGTGCCAGCAGCCTCCTCCCCTACGCGGGATCCTACAATGAGCAGTTCTTC; CDR3 protein: CASSLLPYAGSYNEQFF
clone size: NA; J gene: TRBJ2-3; V gene: TRBV15; D gene: NA; CDR3 DNA: TGTGCCACCAGCCCCCCTACTAGCACAGATACGCAGTATTTT; CDR3 protein: CATSPPTSTDTQYF
clone size: NA; J gene: TRBJ1-2; V gene: TRBV28; D gene: NA; CDR3 DNA: TGTGCCAGCAAATCGGGTAACTATGGCTACACCTTC; CDR3 protein: CASKSGNYGYTF
clone size: NA; J gene: TRBJ1-1; V gene: TRBV27; D gene: NA; CDR3 DNA: TGTGCCAGCAGCCAAGGGACACTTAGCATCGAAGCTTTCTTT; CDR3 protein: CASSQGTLSIEAFF
clone size: NA; J gene: TRBJ2-7; V gene: TRBV7-9; D gene: NA; CDR3 DNA: TGTGCCAGCAGCGCGGACTGGTCCGGCTACGAGCAGTACTTC; CDR3 protein: CASSADWSGYEQYF
clone size: NA; J gene: TRBJ2-7; V gene: TRBV30; D gene: NA; CDR3 DNA: TGTGCCTGGGACAGAGGATCCTACGAGCAGTACTTC; CDR3 protein: CAWDRGSYEQYF
clone size: NA; J gene: TRBJ2-2; V gene: TRBV30; D gene: NA; CDR3 DNA: TGTGCCTGGAGACTTATATCCCGGAGGACTTACACCGGGGAGCTGTTTTTT; CDR3 protein: CAWRLISRRTYTGELFF
clone size: NA; J gene: TRBJ2-7; V gene: TRBV5-6; D gene: TRBD1; CDR3 DNA: TGTGCCAGCAGCTGGACAGGAAGCTACGAGCAGTACTTC; CDR3 protein: CASSWTGSYEQYF
clone size: NA; J gene: TRBJ2-7; V gene: TRBV2; D gene: TRBD2; CDR3 DNA: TGTGCCAGCAGTGAACGGGGGGGCTCCTACGAGCAGTACTTC; CDR3 protein: CASSERGGSYEQYF